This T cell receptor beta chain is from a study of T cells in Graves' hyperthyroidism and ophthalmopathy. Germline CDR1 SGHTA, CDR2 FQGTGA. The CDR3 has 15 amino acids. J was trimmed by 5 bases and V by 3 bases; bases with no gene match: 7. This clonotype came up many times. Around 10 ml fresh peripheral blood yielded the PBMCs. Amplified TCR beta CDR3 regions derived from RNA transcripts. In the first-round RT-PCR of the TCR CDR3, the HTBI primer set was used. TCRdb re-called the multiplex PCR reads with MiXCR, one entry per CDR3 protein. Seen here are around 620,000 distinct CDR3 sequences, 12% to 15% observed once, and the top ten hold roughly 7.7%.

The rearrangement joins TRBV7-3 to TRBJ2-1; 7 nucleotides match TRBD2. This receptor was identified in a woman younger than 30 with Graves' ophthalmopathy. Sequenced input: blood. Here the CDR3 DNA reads TGTGCCAGCAGCTTCGGGACGGGAGGCAACAATGAGCAGTTCTTC. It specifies CASSFGTGGNNEQFF.